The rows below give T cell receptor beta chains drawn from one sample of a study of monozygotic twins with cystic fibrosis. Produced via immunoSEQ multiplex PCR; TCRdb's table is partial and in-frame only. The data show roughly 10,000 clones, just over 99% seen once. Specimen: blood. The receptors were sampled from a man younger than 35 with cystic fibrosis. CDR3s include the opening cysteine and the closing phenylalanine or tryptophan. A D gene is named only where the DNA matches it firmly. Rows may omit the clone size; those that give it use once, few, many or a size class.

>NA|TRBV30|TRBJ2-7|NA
CAWSVGGKYEQYF
TGTGCCTGGAGTGTGGGGGGAAAGTACGAGCAGTACTTC
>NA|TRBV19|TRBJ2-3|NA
CASSRGTDTQYF
TGTGCCAGTAGTAGGGGGACAGATACGCAGTATTTT
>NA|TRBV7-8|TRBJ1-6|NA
CASSLAQNSPLHF
TGTGCCAGCAGCTTAGCGCAGAATTCACCCCTCCACTTT
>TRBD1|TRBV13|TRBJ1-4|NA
CASSLEQGATNEKLFF
TGTGCCAGCAGCTTAGAACAGGGGGCAACTAATGAAAAACTGTTTTTT
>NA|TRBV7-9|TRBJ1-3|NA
CASSLERGNTIYF
TGTGCCAGCAGCTTAGAAAGAGGAAACACCATATATTTT
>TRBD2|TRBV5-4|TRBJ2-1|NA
CASTQLAGGPVNEQFF
TGTGCCAGCACCCAACTAGCGGGAGGGCCCGTGAATGAGCAGTTCTTC
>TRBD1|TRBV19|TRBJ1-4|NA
CATKDRFEEKLFF
TGTGCCACAAAGGACAGGTTCGAAGAAAAACTGTTTTTT
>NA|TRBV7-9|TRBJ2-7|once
CASSLVAPYEQYF
TGTGCCAGCAGCTTAGTGGCGCCTTACGAGCAGTACTTC
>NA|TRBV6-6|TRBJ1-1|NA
CASRAAGTEAFF
TGTGCCAGCAGGGCGGCGGGCACTGAAGCTTTCTTT
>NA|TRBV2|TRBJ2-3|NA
CASSDGYTDTQYF
TGTGCCAGCAGTGATGGCTACACAGATACGCAGTATTTT
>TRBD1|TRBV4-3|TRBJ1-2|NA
CASSQRGAGGTNYGYTF
TGCGCCAGCAGCCAACGAGGGGCAGGGGGTACTAACTATGGCTACACCTTC
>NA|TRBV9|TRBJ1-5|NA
CASTLGQDSNQPQHF
TGTGCCAGCACCCTGGGGCAGGATAGCAATCAGCCCCAGCATTTT
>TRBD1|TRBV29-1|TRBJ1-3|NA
CSVEGQGSSSGNTIYF
TGCAGCGTTGAGGGACAGGGCTCATCCTCTGGAAACACCATATATTTT
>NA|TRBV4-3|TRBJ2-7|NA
CASSQAAAYEQYF
TGCGCCAGCAGCCAAGCGGCAGCCTACGAGCAGTACTTC
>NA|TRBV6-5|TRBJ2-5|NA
CASSYAGAVETQYF
TGTGCCAGCAGTTACGCGGGGGCCGTAGAGACCCAGTACTTC
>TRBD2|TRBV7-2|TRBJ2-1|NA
CASRKRPGLAERGEQFF
TGTGCCAGCAGAAAAAGACCGGGACTAGCGGAAAGGGGTGAGCAGTTCTTC
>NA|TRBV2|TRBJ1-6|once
CASSAQGNNSPLHF
TGTGCCAGCAGTGCACAGGGAAATAATTCACCCCTCCACTTT
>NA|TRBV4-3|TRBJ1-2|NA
CASSPLTGLVDDGYTF
TGCGCCAGCAGCCCGTTAACAGGGTTAGTTGATGATGGCTACACCTTC
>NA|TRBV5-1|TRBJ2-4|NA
CASSHRQEGLKNIQYF
TGCGCCAGCAGCCATAGACAGGAAGGCCTTAAAAACATTCAGTACTTC
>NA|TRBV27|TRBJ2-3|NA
CASSFTTGDTQYF
TGTGCCAGCAGTTTTACGACCGGAGATACGCAGTATTTT
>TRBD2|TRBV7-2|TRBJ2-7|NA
CASSLGAGSSYEQYF
TGTGCCAGCAGCTTAGGAGCGGGGTCCTCCTACGAGCAGTACTTC
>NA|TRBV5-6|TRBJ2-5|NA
CASSPPYGTETQYF
TGTGCCAGCAGTCCCCCGTACGGTACGGAGACCCAGTACTTC